A selection of T cell receptor beta chains follows, all from one sample in a study of T cells in Graves' hyperthyroidism and ophthalmopathy. TCRdb reanalysed the multiplex PCR reads using MiXCR and keeps one entry per CDR3 protein. This table has around 390,000 distinct CDR3 sequences, around 15% appearing once. Sequences were obtained from blood. The receptors shown here come from a woman aged 25 to 39 with Graves' ophthalmopathy. The CDR3 runs from the conserved cysteine through the conserved F or W. D genes are given only for firm matches. For some rows the clone size is stated as once, few or many, or as a class when expanded; others skip it.

V gene	clone size	J gene	D gene	CDR3 protein	CDR3 DNA
TRBV2	.	TRBJ2-5	.	CASTAGAPWETQYF	TGTGCCAGCACTGCCGGGGCGCCCTGGGAGACCCAGTACTTC
TRBV11-2	many	TRBJ2-2	.	CASSVKTGELFF	TGTGCCAGCAGCGTTAAGACCGGGGAGCTGTTTTTT
TRBV15	many	TRBJ2-7	TRBD1	CATSSKDRSYEQYF	TGTGCCACCAGCTCCAAGGACAGGTCTTACGAGCAGTACTTC
TRBV6-1	.	TRBJ1-6	.	CAFTGPPSSPLHF	TGTGCCTTTACCGGGCCCCCTAGTTCACCCCTCCACTTT
TRBV28	many	TRBJ2-1	.	CASLSTGDSYNEQFF	TGTGCCAGCCTTTCGACGGGTGACTCCTACAATGAGCAGTTCTTC
TRBV25-1	few	TRBJ2-3	TRBD2	CATNQRGPGDTQYF	TGTGCCACCAACCAGCGGGGGCCGGGAGATACGCAGTATTTT
TRBV6-1	many	TRBJ2-5	.	CASGPEFEVGTQYF	TGTGCCAGCGGACCTGAGTTTGAGGTGGGGACCCAGTACTTC
TRBV11-2	many	TRBJ2-1	.	CASSLDRGNEQFF	TGTGCCAGCAGCTTAGACAGGGGCAATGAGCAGTTCTTC
TRBV6-1	many	TRBJ2-7	TRBD1	CASTKGQGLYEQYF	TGTGCCAGTACCAAGGGACAGGGGCTATACGAGCAGTACTTC
TRBV27	many	TRBJ1-6	TRBD1	CASRRGTGGTSPLHF	TGTGCCAGCAGACGCGGGACAGGGGGCACTTCACCCCTCCACTTT
TRBV6-2/TRBV6-3	many	TRBJ2-3	TRBD2	CASRPGAGATDTQYF	TGTGCCAGCAGACCAGGAGCGGGGGCCACAGATACGCAGTATTTT
TRBV29-1	.	TRBJ2-5	.	CSVGVSSAQETQYF	TGCAGCGTTGGAGTGTCTAGCGCACAAGAGACCCAGTACTTC
TRBV6-1	many	TRBJ2-5	.	CASEMGLETQYF	TGTGCCAGCGAAATGGGGTTGGAGACCCAGTACTTC
TRBV28	many	TRBJ1-5	.	CASSDPSGMGGGNQPQHF	TGTGCCAGCAGCGACCCTTCCGGGATGGGGGGCGGCAATCAGCCCCAGCATTTT
TRBV4-2	.	TRBJ2-3	TRBD2	CASSQNPGLEDTQYF	TGTGCCAGCAGCCAAAACCCGGGACTAGAAGATACGCAGTATTTT
TRBV6-5	.	TRBJ2-3	.	CASSYSDSPGDTQYF	TGTGCCAGCAGTTACTCAGACTCGCCAGGGGATACGCAGTATTTT
TRBV15	.	TRBJ2-4	TRBD1	CATSRDTGTGADIQYF	TGTGCCACCAGCAGAGATACAGGGACAGGGGCCGACATTCAGTACTTC
TRBV7-8	few	TRBJ2-7	.	CASSTRTAAYEQYF	TGTGCCAGCAGCACCCGGACAGCTGCCTACGAGCAGTACTTC
TRBV12-3/TRBV12-4	many	TRBJ1-2	TRBD1	CASRRIQGRYGYTF	TGTGCCAGCAGACGCATACAGGGGCGGTATGGCTACACCTTC
TRBV30	many	TRBJ1-5	.	CAWSSLPSNQPQHF	TGTGCCTGGAGTTCGCTTCCTAGCAATCAGCCCCAGCATTTT
TRBV20-1	many	TRBJ1-5	.	CSAILGFSNQPQHF	TGCAGTGCTATCCTAGGATTTAGCAATCAGCCCCAGCATTTT
TRBV20-1	many	TRBJ2-3	TRBD2	CSASSSGGFLDTQYF	TGCAGTGCTAGTTCCAGCGGGGGTTTTCTAGATACGCAGTATTTT
TRBV7-9	many	TRBJ1-1	.	CASSLVQGNTEAFF	TGTGCCAGCAGTTTAGTTCAGGGAAACACTGAAGCTTTCTTT
TRBV11-3	many	TRBJ2-5	TRBD2	CASSLGTIKETQYF	TGTGCCAGCAGCCTAGGGACTATAAAAGAGACCCAGTACTTC
TRBV2	many	TRBJ2-5	.	CASSSPWGREETQYF	TGTGCCAGCTCCTCTCCATGGGGCAGGGAAGAGACCCAGTACTTC
TRBV5-1	many	TRBJ1-1	TRBD1	CASSLTGTLNTEAFF	TGCGCCAGCAGCCTGACAGGGACTCTGAACACTGAAGCTTTCTTT
TRBV7-3	many	TRBJ2-5	.	CASSPGGPQETQYF	TGTGCCAGCAGCCCAGGGGGGCCCCAAGAGACCCAGTACTTC
TRBV12-3/TRBV12-4	many	TRBJ1-4	TRBD1	CASSPNRGSTNEKLFF	TGTGCCAGCAGTCCCAACAGGGGCTCAACTAATGAAAAACTGTTTTTT
TRBV2	many	TRBJ2-2	.	CASSDGSPTGELFF	TGTGCCAGCAGTGACGGATCCCCCACCGGGGAGCTGTTTTTT
TRBV5-6	.	TRBJ1-4	.	CASSLGGRRSEKLFF	TGTGCCAGCAGCTTGGGGGGTCGGAGGAGTGAAAAACTGTTTTTT
TRBV5-8	few	TRBJ2-7	TRBD2	CASSLVSGIWEQYF	TGTGCCAGCAGCTTGGTTAGCGGGATCTGGGAGCAGTACTTC
TRBV6-1	.	TRBJ2-1	TRBD1	CASRITGTGFNEQFF	TGTGCCAGCAGAATTACCGGGACAGGGTTCAATGAGCAGTTCTTC
TRBV9	.	TRBJ2-7	TRBD1	CASSVEGTGPYEQYF	TGTGCCAGCAGCGTAGAAGGGACAGGGCCCTACGAGCAGTACTTC
TRBV19	.	TRBJ2-2	TRBD1	CASSKTGSANTGELFF	TGTGCCAGTAGTAAGACAGGGTCGGCGAACACCGGGGAGCTGTTTTTT
TRBV7-8	.	TRBJ2-7	.	CASSSRVATVTYEQYF	TGTGCCAGCAGCTCCCGCGTTGCGACAGTCACCTACGAGCAGTACTTC
TRBV13	many	TRBJ2-1	TRBD2	CASSPPGAGDEQFF	TGTGCCAGCAGCCCCCCGGGAGCGGGGGATGAGCAGTTCTTC
TRBV28	.	TRBJ1-2	.	CASRIRGAYYGYTF	TGTGCCAGCAGGATACGGGGGGCGTACTATGGCTACACCTTC
TRBV25-1	.	TRBJ2-7	.	CASSVGAGQRYEQYF	TGTGCCAGCAGTGTAGGAGCAGGGCAGAGGTACGAGCAGTACTTC
TRBV5-6	many	TRBJ2-1	TRBD2	CASSPPGGGPYNEQFF	TGTGCCAGCAGTCCCCCGGGGGGGGGCCCCTACAATGAGCAGTTCTTC
TRBV24-1	many	TRBJ2-1	TRBD1	CATSDGTGIMSEQFF	TGTGCCACCAGTGACGGGACAGGGATAATGAGTGAGCAGTTCTTC
TRBV7-8	many	TRBJ2-1	.	CASSLEGPGSYNEQFF	TGTGCCAGCAGCTTAGAAGGGCCGGGCTCCTACAATGAGCAGTTCTTC
TRBV30	many	TRBJ1-2	.	CAWSETVGADYGYTF	TGTGCCTGGAGTGAGACAGTCGGGGCGGACTATGGCTACACCTTC
TRBV7-6	many	TRBJ2-1	TRBD2	CASSLRGSAGGFNEQFF	TGTGCCAGCAGCTTAAGGGGCTCTGCGGGGGGCTTTAATGAGCAGTTCTTC